This T cell receptor (beta chain) was recorded in a study of blood T cell repertoires in COVID-19. Looking at the study overall: The United States, Italy and Spain supplied acute and convalescent COVID-19 samples. Sources were T cells, B-cell-depleted T cells, or PBMCs; the material itself was cDNA or gDNA.

Followed over time, Seattle patients had been enrolled while infection was active. The germline gives CDR1 MNHEY, CDR2 SMNVEV (reference sequence). The CDR3 has 13 amino acids. Germline trimming cut 8 bases from V and 8 bases from J; bases unmatched to any gene: 7. Source study methods: Scientists estimated how many nucleated cells there were by amplifying reference gene primers. Repertoires were generated with immunoSEQ multiplex PCR, while TCRdb's copy carries only in-frame clones and drops some. That table is the source of V, J and clone size, and D and trimming were worked out from the DNA. The repertoire holds under 250,000 clones, with 70% to 80% as singletons.

The source is a woman between 40 and 50 years old with COVID-19, enrolled during active disease. Source material: peripheral blood. The genes are TRBV27 and TRBJ1-4; the match to TRBD1 covers 8 bases. The CDR3 DNA reads as TGTGCCAGCTCCGGACAGGGCTTCGAAAAACTGTTTTTT. Translated: CASSGQGFEKLFF.